A single sample gave rise to the 22 T cell receptor beta chains below, sequenced in a study of blood T cells in healthy people across ages. Using a J-beta primer mix together with a sample-barcoded 5' primer, a second PCR was run for roughly 7 to 11 cycles. Using its own MiXCR run on the 5' RACE reads, TCRdb lists one record per CDR3 protein. The table shows over 500,000 distinct CDR3 sequences, with about 51% occurring only once. Sequenced: blood. Receptors were obtained from a woman older than 75 in good health.

Note on this clonotype: A junction boundary mismatches the germline segment, possibly from a read error. J is TRBJ2-1 and V is TRBV20-1, with D maybe TRBD2 (6 bases). The CDR3 runs to 14 residues. CDR1 DFQATT and CDR2 SNEGSKA come from the germline V gene (reference sequence). The CDR3 DNA reads TGCAGTACTAGCAGCGGTAGCTCCTACGATGAGCAGTTCTTC. It translates to CSTSSGSSYDEQFF.

The J gene is TRBJ2-3, the V gene TRBV6-5, with 8 bases lining up with TRBD1. V was clipped by 5 bases and J by 0 bases; unmatched bases: 7. Looked up from germline, CDR1 is MNHEY and CDR2 is SVGAGI. This CDR3 is 16 amino acids long. CDR3 protein: CASSKQGVLSTDTQYF. For the CDR3, the DNA is TGTGCCAGCAGTAAACAGGGGGTACTAAGCACAGATACGCAGTATTTT.

The J gene is TRBJ1-2, the V gene TRBV6-1, with TRBD1 matching 7 bases. CDR1 and CDR2 from the germline V gene are MNHNS and SASEGT. Unmatched junction bases numbered 31, after V lost 10 bases and J lost 5 bases. The CDR3 has 20 residues. The CDR3 DNA is TGTGCCACCAGGGGCGAGGGGGCGCAGGGAGGAAGGTTGTCAAGGTATGGCTACACCTTC. Encoded protein: CATRGEGAQGGRLSRYGYTF.

This chain uses TRBV28 with TRBJ2-5; D not certain. The CDR3 contains 16 residues. CDR1 is MDHEN and CDR2 is SYDVKM in the germline V gene. Trimming left V 0 bases short and J 2 bases short, with 13 bases between. This CDR3 reads CASSLWKVSRQETQYF. The CDR3 bases are TGTGCCAGCAGTTTATGGAAGGTTTCTAGGCAAGAGACCCAGTACTTC.

This clonotype was picked up many times. The chain is built from TRBV20-1 and TRBJ2-1; tentatively, D is TRBD1 or TRBD2 (5 bases each). CDR1 and CDR2 (germline): DFQATT, SNEGSKA (reference sequence). The CDR3 extends over 14 amino acids. Here the CDR3 reads CSASGTSSYNEQFF. The CDR3, as DNA: TGCAGCGCCTCCGGGACCAGCTCCTACAATGAGCAGTTCTTC.

CDR3 bases: TGCGCCAGCAGCTCAGGGGGGGGACTAGCAGGGGAGCAGTTCTTC. Protein product: CASSSGGGLAGEQFF. This sequence joins TRBV5-1 and TRBJ2-1; 9 bases align to TRBD2. CDR1 SGHRS and CDR2 YFSETQ come from the germline V gene. The CDR3 runs to 15 residues. V lost 3 bases to trimming and J lost 10 bases; unmatched junction nucleotides: 11. Complete variable domain (other parts from reference TRBV5-1 and TRBJ2-1): KAGVTQTPRYLIKTRGQQVTLSCSPISGHRSVSWYQQTPGQGLQFLFEYFSETQRNKGNFPGRFSGRQFSNSRSEMNVSTLELGDSALYLCASSSGGGLAGEQFFGPGTRLTVL.

The chain has TRBV24-1 and TRBJ2-3; TRBD1 matches at 9 bases. The CDR3 is 16 residues long. Germline CDR1 KGHDR, CDR2 SFDVKD. Unmatched junction bases numbered 9, after V lost 3 bases and J lost 6 bases. The chain's CDR3 is CATSDITRTGEDTQYF. The CDR3 DNA reads TGTGCCACCAGTGATATTACAAGGACAGGGGAGGATACGCAGTATTTT.

J is TRBJ2-1 and V is TRBV6-2 or TRBV6-3; D unresolved. The tail of the sequence fits TRBJ2-7 better, so the J call may be wrong. The CDR3 totals 12 residues. Germline V gene lookup returns CDR1 MNHEY and CDR2 SVGEGT. This CDR3 is CASEESYNEQYF. Here the CDR3 DNA reads TGTGCCAGCGAGGAGAGCTACAATGAGCAGTACTTC.

V and J are TRBV12-3 or TRBV12-4 and TRBJ2-3, with D unclear. The CDR3 sequence is 13 residues long. The germline V and J ends were trimmed by 8 bases and 2 bases, with 11 bases remaining between them. CDR3 coding DNA: TGTGCCAGCGCCAGAGTAGCCACAGATACGCAGTATTTT. Translation gives CASARVATDTQYF.

This clonotype showed up just a few times. This rearrangement joins TRBV5-1 to TRBJ2-1, with 9 bases lining up with TRBD2. The CDR3 has 16 amino acids. V dropped 4 bases and J dropped 5; count of bases not matched to a gene: 10. Germline loops: CDR1 SGHRS, CDR2 YFSETQ. The CDR3, as DNA: TGCGCCAGCAGCCACTCTTCGACTAGCGGACACAATGAGCAGTTCTTC. Its translation: CASSHSSTSGHNEQFF. The complete variable domain, with remaining parts taken from reference TRBV5-1 and TRBJ2-1, reads KAGVTQTPRYLIKTRGQQVTLSCSPISGHRSVSWYQQTPGQGLQFLFEYFSETQRNKGNFPGRFSGRQFSNSRSEMNVSTLELGDSALYLCASSHSSTSGHNEQFFGPGTRLTVL.

This clonotype was picked up one time. A much larger clone lies a single base off, so this may be a read error. This chain links TRBV27 with TRBJ2-1, with D uncertain. With 7 bases removed from V and 13 bases from J, the gap between germline ends came to 20 bases. This CDR3 spans 13 amino acids. The germline CDR1 and CDR2 sequences are MNHEY and SMNVEV (reference sequence). CDR3 coding DNA: TGTGCCAGCATGGGTCCCCAATCAGAGACCCAGTTCTTC. Translation gives CASMGPQSETQFF.

This clonotype was seen many times. The genes are TRBV10-3 and TRBJ2-7; D is unclear. The CDR3 has 11 amino acids. Looked up from germline, CDR1 is ENHRY and CDR2 is SYGVKD. Deletions cut 3 bases from V and 7 bases from J, with 7 bases between. In DNA form, the CDR3 reads TGTGCCATCAGTGAAATTCAAGAGCAGTACTTC. This codes for CAISEIQEQYF.

The V gene is TRBV5-1, the J gene TRBJ2-3, with no clear D. The CDR3 spans 15 residues. CDR1 and CDR2 (germline): SGHRS, YFSETQ. Trimming removed 5 bases at V and 1 base at J, with 14 bases between. The CDR3 DNA sequence: TGCGCCAGCAGGCGGCGGCCAGACGGCACAGATACGCAGTATTTT. Translated: CASRRRPDGTDTQYF.

The chain employs TRBV20-1 and TRBJ2-5, with TRBD2 matching over 7 bases. The tail of the sequence fits TRBJ2-7 better, so the J call may be wrong. CDR1 is DFQATT and CDR2 is SNEGSKA in the germline V gene (reference sequence). The CDR3 runs 13 residues. The CDR3 is CSARGTREYEQYF. Here the CDR3 DNA reads TGCAGTGCTAGAGGGACTAGGGAGTACGAGCAGTACTTC.

The chain joins TRBV13 to TRBJ2-3; 9 bases align to TRBD2. The CDR3 totals 15 residues. Trimming took 2 bases from V and 5 from J; bases not matched to a gene: 5. Germline V gene data show CDR1 as PRHDT and CDR2 as FYEKMQ (reference sequence). CDR3 DNA: TGTGCCAGCAGCTTAACCGCGGGGGGGCGAGATACGCAGTATTTT. Its protein product is CASSLTAGGRDTQYF.

In its sample, this clonotype was seen a few times. The chain has TRBV29-1 and TRBJ2-3, with 9 bases that match TRBD2. From germline, CDR1 is SQVTM and CDR2 ANQGSEA. J lost 7 bases, V lost 6 bases, and 11 bases had no gene match. This CDR3 has 14 amino acids. The CDR3: CSVLGERGVNTQYF. Written as DNA, the CDR3 is TGCAGCGTCCTGGGGGAGCGGGGGGTGAATACGCAGTATTTT.

With regard to this clonotype: A read error may be the cause here, since a much bigger clone is one base away. The V and J genes are TRBV2 and TRBJ2-1, with D perhaps TRBD2 (5 bases). Matching the DNA end better, TRBJ2-7 makes the J call doubtful. The CDR3 totals 12 residues. Germline CDR1 and CDR2: SNHLY and FYNNEI. In DNA form, the CDR3 reads TGTGCCAGCAGGCGGGTTATCCCTGAGCAGTACTTC. Translation gives CASRRVIPEQYF.

The gene calls are TRBV2 and TRBJ2-7; D is unresolved. Germline values: CDR1 SNHLY, CDR2 FYNNEI. V lost 11 bases to trimming and J lost 6 bases, with 17 bases between them. The CDR3 extends over 12 amino acids. CDR3 nucleotides: TGTGCCGGAAGGGCGGTGGAGCTCGAGCAGTACTTC. The encoded protein is CAGRAVELEQYF.

This clonotype was recorded at least ten times. V is TRBV7-9 and J is TRBJ1-1; perhaps TRBD1 as D (5 bases). Germline V gene sequence: CDR1 SEHNR, CDR2 FQNEAQ (reference sequence). Trimming shortened V by 5 bases and J by 10 bases, and 17 bases separated the two germline ends. This CDR3 is built from 13 residues. CDR3 amino acids: CASSSPGRTRAFF. In DNA, the CDR3 is TGTGCCAGCAGCAGTCCAGGGAGGACGCGAGCTTTCTTT.

The chain has TRBV7-2 and TRBJ1-2, with 7 positions matching TRBD1. V lost 3 bases to trimming and J lost 11 bases; unmatched junction nucleotides: 9. Looked up from germline, CDR1 is SGHTA and CDR2 is FQGNSA. The CDR3 is 13 amino acids. The CDR3 DNA reads TGTGCCAGCAGCTTCCAGGGGACAGCCCTATACACCTTC. It specifies CASSFQGTALYTF.

As regards this clonotype: With a much larger clone just one base away, this may be a read error. The gene calls are TRBV12-3 or TRBV12-4 and TRBJ1-1; TRBD1 aligns across 9 bases. The ends lost 4 bases at V and 3 bases at J; junction bases unmatched: 9. This CDR3 region has 16 residues. CDR3 amino acids: CASSSGTGYRDTEAFF. The CDR3 DNA reads TGTGCCAGCAGTTCGGGGACAGGGTATCGGGACACTGAAGCTTTCTTT.

Worth noting for this clonotype: A much larger clone lies a single base off, so this may be a read error. This sequence joins TRBV5-1 and TRBJ2-5, with D maybe TRBD2 (6 bases). Deletions cut 5 bases from V and 11 bases from J, with 16 bases between. This CDR3 has 12 amino acids. The germline gives CDR1 SGHRS, CDR2 YFSETQ. CDR3 region: CASRTSTNEQYF. The CDR3 region has the DNA TGCGCCAGCAGGACTAGTACCAATGAGCAGTACTTC.